The subject of this entry is one T cell receptor (beta chain). Its specificity is unknown. Healthy people donating bone marrow made up the donors. Germline V gene sequence: CDR1 MDHEN, CDR2 SYDVKM. This CDR3 comprises 15 residues. Germline trimming cut 6 bases from V and 4 bases from J; bases unmatched to any gene: 9. The data belong to a study of cytomegalovirus exposure and HLA in healthy donors. It was with 60 Vbeta and 13 Jbeta primers that the PCR ran. Using immunoSEQ multiplex PCR, the repertoire was profiled, and TCRdb retains in-frame clones only, with some absent. The table records roughly 58,000 clones, 65% to 90% of them present only once. Study-wide results and limits: In vitro testing confirmed a few CMV-associated chains as specific for CMV antigens. Researchers left out some V segments, among them TRBV6-2 and TRBV6-3, as indistinguishable.

Sequenced: PBMCs. This chain uses TRBV28 with TRBJ1-1, with TRBD1 identical over 9 bases. This receptor was taken from a human donor in good health. CDR3 region: CASSLPGQGATEAFF. CDR3 sequence (DNA): TGTGCCAGCAGCTTACCGGGACAGGGCGCCACTGAAGCTTTCTTT. The whole variable domain, remainder taken from reference TRBV28 and TRBJ1-1, is DVKVTQSSRYLVKRTGEKVFLECVQDMDHENMFWYRQDPGLGLRLIYFSYDVKMKEKGDIPEGYSVSREKKERFSLILESASTNQTSMYLCASSLPGQGATEAFFGQGTRLTVV.